This TCR beta chain comes out of a study of blood T cell repertoires in COVID-19. The CDR3 runs 14 residues. V shed 6 bases, J shed 6 bases, and the junction held 9 bases outside the gene matches. The germline V gene has CDR1 ENHRY and CDR2 SYGVKD. This clone was observed once. Per the study methods: The authors estimated nucleated cell counts from reference gene primer amplification. The repertoire was sequenced with immunoSEQ multiplex PCR; TCRdb's copy has only in-frame clones and lacks some. The V and J calls and clone size were taken over from that table, and D and trimming were inferred from the DNA. The data show hundreds of thousands of clones, roughly 87% seen once. Participants' reported clinical history set cohort assignment.

Sample: PBMCs or T cells enriched from blood (not recorded which). The chain carries TRBV10-3 and TRBJ1-1; the match to TRBD1 covers 8 bases. This TCR was sampled from a woman aged 18 to 35 who had recovered from COVID-19. CDR3 nucleotides: TGTGCCATCAGACTGGACAGGGCGGTTGCTGAAGCTTTCTTT. This sequence encodes CAIRLDRAVAEAFF.